Presented here are 18 T cell receptor beta chains from one specimen sequenced in a study of chemoradiotherapy in HPV16-positive cancers. The repertoire was sequenced with immunoSEQ multiplex PCR; TCRdb's copy has only in-frame clones and lacks some. The data contain under 5,500 clones, 90% to 95% of them singletons. The starting material was tumor tissue, obtained from a patient who underwent chemoradiotherapy. These receptors all come from a human donor with HPV-associated anogenital cancer.

The chain couples TRBV28 to TRBJ1-5; 9 nucleotides align to TRBD1. Unmatched junction bases numbered 2, after V lost 5 bases and J lost 3 bases. Per the germline V gene, CDR1 is MDHEN and CDR2 is SYDVKM. The CDR3 loop spans 14 amino acids. The CDR3 region has the DNA TGTGCCAGCAGTGGGACAGGGTTCAATCAGCCCCAGCATTTT. Translating gives CASSGTGFNQPQHF.

This chain uses TRBV12-5 with TRBJ1-2; D not resolved. The CDR3 totals 12 residues. Germline assignment: CDR1 LGHNT and CDR2 FRNRAP. The ends were cut back, 1 base at V and 8 bases at J, with 8 bases in the middle. CDR3 amino acids: CASGLGDGGYTF. In DNA form, the CDR3 reads TGTGCTAGTGGTTTGGGAGATGGAGGCTACACCTTC.

The chain employs TRBV19 and TRBJ1-6; TRBD1 is a possible D gene (5 bases). V lost 4 bases and J 8 bases, leaving 15 bases between the germline ends. The CDR3 is 15 residues long. Germline-derived CDR1 and CDR2 are LNHDA and SQIVND (reference sequence). The chain's CDR3 is CASSTGFFSYSPLHF. Here the CDR3 DNA reads TGTGCCAGTAGTACAGGGTTCTTTAGCTATTCACCCCTCCACTTT.

V and J are TRBV28 and TRBJ2-2; no reliable D call. The CDR3 loop spans 13 amino acids. Germline-derived CDR1 and CDR2 are MDHEN and SYDVKM. V lost 8 bases to trimming and J lost 2 bases, with 9 bases between them. Here the CDR3 reads CASLATNTGELFF. In DNA, the CDR3 is TGTGCCAGCCTTGCTACTAACACCGGGGAGCTGTTTTTT.

The CDR3: CASSLGVGGGNTIYF. Here the CDR3 DNA reads TGTGCCAGCAGCCTAGGCGTAGGGGGCGGAAACACCATATATTTT. The V call is TRBV7-8, the J call TRBJ1-3; 7 positions match TRBD1. The CDR3 runs 15 residues. Trimming at V came to 5 bases and at J to 4 bases, leaving 8 bases not matched to a gene. Germline-derived CDR1 and CDR2 are SGHVS and FQNEAQ.

This chain uses TRBV28 with TRBJ1-2; D is undetermined. The CDR3 contains 14 residues. V shed 2 bases and J shed 4 bases, with 11 bases lying between them. Germline-derived CDR1 and CDR2 are MDHEN and SYDVKM. The CDR3 reads CASSLQRFTYGYTF. The CDR3 bases are TGTGCCAGCAGTTTACAGAGGTTCACCTATGGCTACACCTTC.

This chain links TRBV27 with TRBJ2-3, with a possible D match to TRBD2 (5 bases). V lost 6 bases, J lost 0 bases, and 13 bases lay in between. This CDR3 has 15 residues. The germline V gene encodes CDR1 MNHEY and CDR2 SMNVEV (reference sequence). The CDR3 region is CASRLGGFSTDTQYF. CDR3 DNA: TGTGCCAGCAGACTTGGCGGGTTTAGCACAGATACGCAGTATTTT.

This chain joins TRBV30 and TRBJ2-7; D is perhaps TRBD1 (5 bases). CDR1 is GTSNPN and CDR2 is SVGIG in the germline V gene (reference sequence). The CDR3 covers 14 residues. V lost 0 bases, J lost 3 bases, and 12 bases lay in between. The CDR3 DNA reads as TGTGCCTGGAGTGTTGGCCCAGGGAACTACGAGCAGTACTTC. Residues: CAWSVGPGNYEQYF.

The chain couples TRBV5-1 to TRBJ2-2, with 7 bases matching TRBD1. V lost 4 bases to trimming and J lost 4 bases; unmatched junction nucleotides: 7. This CDR3 contains 15 residues. Germline V gene lookup returns CDR1 SGHRS and CDR2 YFSETQ. For the CDR3, the DNA is TGCGCCAGCAGCCCGGGGACAGATCCCACCGGGGAGCTGTTTTTT. Its translation is CASSPGTDPTGELFF.

This chain joins TRBV7-9 and TRBJ2-1; D possibly corresponds to TRBD1 (6 bases). The V end was cut by 5 bases, the J end by 0 bases, with 11 bases between. The CDR3 runs 15 residues. Germline V gene lookup returns CDR1 SEHNR and CDR2 FQNEAQ (reference sequence). The chain's CDR3 is CASSPGDSSYNEQFF. DNA of the CDR3: TGTGCCAGCAGCCCAGGGGATAGCTCCTACAATGAGCAGTTCTTC.

The chain employs TRBV10-2 and TRBJ1-5; the D is unclear. The CDR3 runs 15 residues. Germline CDR1 WSHSY, CDR2 SAAADI. Between the trimmed V and J ends, which lost 7 bases and 0 bases, there was a span of 13 bases. The CDR3 loop is CASKNTPLSNQPQHF. CDR3 coding DNA: TGCGCCAGCAAGAATACACCGCTTAGCAATCAGCCCCAGCATTTT.

The chain joins TRBV6-5 to TRBJ1-5; no definite D call. Per germline, CDR1 MNHEY and CDR2 SVGAGI. This CDR3 has 14 amino acids. V was trimmed by 6 bases and J by 0 bases, leaving 9 bases between them. DNA of the CDR3: TGTGCCAGCAGGGGATCTTATAGCAATCAGCCCCAGCATTTT. It specifies CASRGSYSNQPQHF.

The CDR3 bases are TGTGCCAGCAGTTCGGCCAGGGCCCACAATGAGCAGTTCTTC. It specifies CASSSARAHNEQFF. The chain couples TRBV27 to TRBJ2-1; a weak D match, TRBD1 (5 bases). The CDR3 covers 14 residues. V dropped 4 bases and J dropped 5 bases, with 12 bases sitting between them. Germline V CDR1 and CDR2: MNHEY, SMNVEV (reference sequence).

The V gene is TRBV2, the J gene TRBJ1-3; the D is unclear. Germline loops: CDR1 SNHLY, CDR2 FYNNEI. The ends were cut back, 7 bases at V and 0 bases at J, with 10 bases in the middle. The CDR3 consists of 14 residues. The CDR3 nucleotides are TGTGCCAGCATGGGCTTGAACTCTGGAAACACCATATATTTT. Residues: CASMGLNSGNTIYF.

The chain is built from TRBV30 and TRBJ2-2, with D possibly called TRBD1 or TRBD2 (6 bases each). This CDR3 has 13 residues. Per the germline V gene, CDR1 is GTSNPN and CDR2 is SVGIG (reference sequence). The V gene lost 1 base and the J gene lost 6 bases, with 9 bases spanning the gap. The CDR3 DNA reads as TGTGCCTGGAGTGCAGGGGAGGCCGGGGAGCTGTTTTTT. It codes for CAWSAGEAGELFF.

This rearrangement joins TRBV23-1 to TRBJ2-3; a possible D gene is TRBD1 (6 bases). TRBV23-1 is designated an ORF whose function remains uncertain. CDR3 length: 14 residues. Deletions cut 3 bases from V and 9 bases from J, with 16 bases between. CDR3 protein: CASSHYRVEWTQYF. The CDR3, as DNA: TGCGCCAGCAGTCATTACAGGGTAGAGTGGACGCAGTATTTT.

The rearrangement links TRBV7-9 to TRBJ1-2; D gene ambiguous. Between the trimmed V and J ends, which lost 5 bases and 5 bases, there was a span of 12 bases. Germline V lookup: CDR1 SEHNR, CDR2 FQNEAQ (reference sequence). The length of the CDR3 is 13 residues. In DNA, the CDR3 is TGTGCCAGCAGCGGTGGTAGCCTTTATGGCTACACCTTC. It encodes CASSGGSLYGYTF.

V gene TRBV6-5 combines with J gene TRBJ2-2; 11 nucleotides match TRBD2. The ends lost 2 bases at V and 4 bases at J; junction bases unmatched: 3. The CDR3 length is 16 residues. The germline CDR1 and CDR2 sequences are MNHEY and SVGAGI. The CDR3 loop is CASSYELAGVTGELFF. The CDR3 DNA is TGTGCCAGCAGTTACGAACTAGCGGGAGTCACCGGGGAGCTGTTTTTT.